Listed below are T cell receptor beta chains from one sample, sequenced in a study of CD8+CD57+ T cells in acquired aplastic anemia. TCRdb re-derived calls from the reads in MiXCR, one entry per CDR3 protein. The sample yields about 160,000 distinct CDR3 sequences, under 55% seen once. The sample consisted of sorted CD4+, CD8+, or CD8+CD57+ T cells (not recorded which) from PBMCs. These TCRs come from a human donor with aplastic anemia. Both conserved end residues are part of each CDR3. Each record gives: D gene, J gene, clone size, V gene, CDR3 DNA, CDR3 protein. A D gene is named only where the DNA matches it firmly. Clone sizes are given selectively: once, few, many, or a class where the clone is expanded.

d_gene: -; j_gene: TRBJ2-3; abundance: once; v_gene: TRBV24-1; CDR3nt: TGTGCCACCAGGCCGGGGGACCAGCTAGGAAGAGATACGCAGTATTTT; CDR3aa: CATRPGDQLGRDTQYF
d_gene: TRBD2; j_gene: TRBJ2-1; abundance: many; v_gene: TRBV24-1; CDR3nt: TGTGCCACCAGTGGGGGGGGGTCCTTATTCCGCCATGAGCAGTTCTTC; CDR3aa: CATSGGGSLFRHEQFF
d_gene: -; j_gene: TRBJ2-7; abundance: few; v_gene: TRBV11-3; CDR3nt: TGTGCCAGCTCAGGGGGGGAACCCTACGAGCAGTACTTC; CDR3aa: CASSGGEPYEQYF
d_gene: TRBD2; j_gene: TRBJ2-1; abundance: few; v_gene: TRBV11-2; CDR3nt: TGTGCCAGCAGCTTAGGACTAGCCACATACGTCAACAATGAGCAGTTCTTC; CDR3aa: CASSLGLATYVNNEQFF
d_gene: TRBD2; j_gene: TRBJ2-2; abundance: -; v_gene: TRBV7-8; CDR3nt: TGTGCCAGCAGCTTGGCTAGCGGGGGGGCTAACACCGGGGAGCTGTTTTTT; CDR3aa: CASSLASGGANTGELFF
d_gene: -; j_gene: TRBJ2-7; abundance: many; v_gene: TRBV2; CDR3nt: TGTGCCAGCAGTGATTGGTCTGAGCAGTACTTC; CDR3aa: CASSDWSEQYF
d_gene: -; j_gene: TRBJ2-1; abundance: -; v_gene: TRBV12-3/TRBV12-4; CDR3nt: TGTGCCAGCACCCGGACTGGTGGGTCTGAGCAGTTCTTC; CDR3aa: CASTRTGGSEQFF
d_gene: TRBD2; j_gene: TRBJ2-3; abundance: -; v_gene: TRBV5-5; CDR3nt: TGTGCCAGCAGCTTCGACGGGAGGGCCTTAGATACGCAGTATTTT; CDR3aa: CASSFDGRALDTQYF
d_gene: TRBD2; j_gene: TRBJ2-1; abundance: few; v_gene: TRBV10-3; CDR3nt: TGTGCCATCACCCGGGACTACGCCTACAATGAGCAGTTCTTC; CDR3aa: CAITRDYAYNEQFF
d_gene: -; j_gene: TRBJ1-1; abundance: many; v_gene: TRBV6-1; CDR3nt: TGTGCCAGCACAGGGGTAGCGAACACTGAAGCTTTCTTT; CDR3aa: CASTGVANTEAFF
d_gene: -; j_gene: TRBJ1-2; abundance: -; v_gene: TRBV28; CDR3nt: TGTGCCAGCAGTTCCCCACAGCTTTATGGCTACACCTTC; CDR3aa: CASSSPQLYGYTF
d_gene: -; j_gene: TRBJ2-2; abundance: many; v_gene: TRBV7-8; CDR3nt: TGTGCCAGCAGCAACACTATGGGGCTGTTTTTT; CDR3aa: CASSNTMGLFF
d_gene: -; j_gene: TRBJ2-7; abundance: many; v_gene: TRBV6-5; CDR3nt: TGTGCCAGCAGTTACTGGTCAGGGGGGATCTCCTACGAGCAGTACTTC; CDR3aa: CASSYWSGGISYEQYF
d_gene: TRBD1; j_gene: TRBJ1-2; abundance: -; v_gene: TRBV12-3/TRBV12-4; CDR3nt: TGTGCCAGCAGTTTAGCGCAGGGGGCGAAGAACTATGGCTACACCTTC; CDR3aa: CASSLAQGAKNYGYTF
d_gene: -; j_gene: TRBJ1-5; abundance: -; v_gene: TRBV7-4; CDR3nt: TGTGCCAGCAGCCGACCGGGGAGCAATCAGCCCCAGCATTTT; CDR3aa: CASSRPGSNQPQHF
d_gene: -; j_gene: TRBJ2-3; abundance: many; v_gene: TRBV7-3; CDR3nt: TGTGCCAGCAGCCCAGCCGGGGGCACAGATACGCAGTATTTT; CDR3aa: CASSPAGGTDTQYF
d_gene: TRBD1; j_gene: TRBJ2-5; abundance: -; v_gene: TRBV19; CDR3nt: TGTGCCAGTACAAGACAGGGGAGTGAGACCCAGTACTTC; CDR3aa: CASTRQGSETQYF
d_gene: TRBD2; j_gene: TRBJ2-3; abundance: many; v_gene: TRBV5-1; CDR3nt: TGCGCCAGCAGCTCCGGACTAGCGGGAGGAGGTAGCACAGATACGCAGTATTTT; CDR3aa: CASSSGLAGGGSTDTQYF
d_gene: -; j_gene: TRBJ1-2; abundance: -; v_gene: TRBV19; CDR3nt: TGTGCCAGTAGTATAGAAAGGACTAGTGGCTACACCTTC; CDR3aa: CASSIERTSGYTF
d_gene: -; j_gene: TRBJ2-7; abundance: many; v_gene: TRBV4-1; CDR3nt: TGCGCCAGCAGCCAAGATCCTGTGGCCTCCTACGAGCAGTACTTC; CDR3aa: CASSQDPVASYEQYF
d_gene: TRBD1; j_gene: TRBJ1-6; abundance: once; v_gene: TRBV12-3/TRBV12-4; CDR3nt: TGTGCCAGCAGTTTAGCGGGGGGAGGGGGCTTTAATTCACCCCTCCACTTT; CDR3aa: CASSLAGGGGFNSPLHF
d_gene: -; j_gene: TRBJ1-4; abundance: -; v_gene: TRBV18; CDR3nt: TGTGCCAGCTCACCTGTTAAGGGAACTAATGAAAAACTGTTTTTT; CDR3aa: CASSPVKGTNEKLFF
d_gene: TRBD2; j_gene: TRBJ2-4; abundance: -; v_gene: TRBV11-2; CDR3nt: TGTGCCAGCAGCTTAGTCCTAGCGGGAGCCAAAAACATTCAGTACTTC; CDR3aa: CASSLVLAGAKNIQYF
d_gene: TRBD2; j_gene: TRBJ2-7; abundance: -; v_gene: TRBV20-1; CDR3nt: TGCAGTGCCCTCGGGGGGGTACAATACGAGCAGTACTTC; CDR3aa: CSALGGVQYEQYF
d_gene: -; j_gene: TRBJ2-5; abundance: -; v_gene: TRBV24-1; CDR3nt: TGTGCCAGCAGTGATGCGGACGGACAAGAGACTCAGTACTTC; CDR3aa: CASSDADGQETQYF
d_gene: -; j_gene: TRBJ2-7; abundance: many; v_gene: TRBV24-1; CDR3nt: TGTGCCACCAGTGAAACGGCAGGGGCTAGACCCTACGAGCAGTACTTC; CDR3aa: CATSETAGARPYEQYF
d_gene: TRBD1; j_gene: TRBJ1-2; abundance: many; v_gene: TRBV7-8; CDR3nt: TGTGCCAGCAGCTTAGTTAGGGCAGGGGGCTATGGCTACACCTTC; CDR3aa: CASSLVRAGGYGYTF
d_gene: -; j_gene: TRBJ1-1; abundance: few; v_gene: TRBV28; CDR3nt: TGTGCCAGCAGCCCAGTCCTGGGGCAGGGGGAAGCTTTCTTT; CDR3aa: CASSPVLGQGEAFF
d_gene: -; j_gene: TRBJ2-1; abundance: -; v_gene: TRBV7-9; CDR3nt: TGTGCCAGTCAAAGCGCGTCAATCAATGAGCAGTTCTTC; CDR3aa: CASQSASINEQFF
d_gene: -; j_gene: TRBJ2-7; abundance: -; v_gene: TRBV10-3; CDR3nt: TGTGCCATCAGTGAGTCCGGGACATCCTACGAGCAGTACTTC; CDR3aa: CAISESGTSYEQYF
d_gene: TRBD2; j_gene: TRBJ2-7; abundance: -; v_gene: TRBV2; CDR3nt: TGTGCCAGCAGTGAACGAGCGGGAGATAGTTACGAGCAGTACTTC; CDR3aa: CASSERAGDSYEQYF
d_gene: TRBD1; j_gene: TRBJ1-5; abundance: many; v_gene: TRBV10-3; CDR3nt: TGTGCCACCTTAGGGCCGGGACAGGGATCCAATCAGCCCCAGCATTTT; CDR3aa: CATLGPGQGSNQPQHF
d_gene: TRBD1; j_gene: TRBJ2-2; abundance: -; v_gene: TRBV10-3; CDR3nt: TGTGCCATCAGTGAGGGGGTGAGGGGGCGCAATCCCGGGGAGCTGTTTTTT; CDR3aa: CAISEGVRGRNPGELFF
d_gene: -; j_gene: TRBJ1-6; abundance: -; v_gene: TRBV19; CDR3nt: TGTGCCGGTAGTATAGTGGGGTTAAATTCACCCCTCCACTTT; CDR3aa: CAGSIVGLNSPLHF
d_gene: TRBD2; j_gene: TRBJ2-7; abundance: -; v_gene: TRBV20-1; CDR3nt: TGCAGTGCCGAGGGAGGCCTAGCGGGGCTGAGCTCCTACGGGCAGTACTTC; CDR3aa: CSAEGGLAGLSSYGQYF
d_gene: -; j_gene: TRBJ2-3; abundance: many; v_gene: TRBV7-9; CDR3nt: TGTGCCAGCAGCGGAGGAGGGGATACGCAGTATTTT; CDR3aa: CASSGGGDTQYF
d_gene: TRBD2; j_gene: TRBJ2-3; abundance: -; v_gene: TRBV18; CDR3nt: TGTGCCAGCTCAACGGGACTAGCGGCGCAGCAGTATTTT; CDR3aa: CASSTGLAAQQYF
d_gene: -; j_gene: TRBJ1-1; abundance: many; v_gene: TRBV5-1; CDR3nt: TGCGCCAGCAGCTCCCCCGGCTCGGGGGACACTGAAGCTTTCTTT; CDR3aa: CASSSPGSGDTEAFF
d_gene: -; j_gene: TRBJ2-7; abundance: -; v_gene: TRBV7-2; CDR3nt: TGTGCCAGCAGCTCGCCTACATCCTACGAGCAGTACTTC; CDR3aa: CASSSPTSYEQYF
d_gene: TRBD2; j_gene: TRBJ2-5; abundance: -; v_gene: TRBV19; CDR3nt: TGTGCCAGTAGCCTCCGACTAGCGTGGGAGACCCAGTACTTC; CDR3aa: CASSLRLAWETQYF
d_gene: TRBD1; j_gene: TRBJ1-1; abundance: many; v_gene: TRBV9; CDR3nt: TGTGCCAGCAGCGTAGGGGGGACAGGGGTGCCGAACACTGAAGCTTTCTTT; CDR3aa: CASSVGGTGVPNTEAFF
d_gene: -; j_gene: TRBJ2-3; abundance: many; v_gene: TRBV5-1; CDR3nt: TGCGCCAGCAGCCCAACGCCAGGGTGGGGAGATACGCAGTATTTT; CDR3aa: CASSPTPGWGDTQYF
d_gene: TRBD1; j_gene: TRBJ2-7; abundance: -; v_gene: TRBV4-1; CDR3nt: TGCGCCAGCAGCCTATTACAGGGGACACAGTACTTC; CDR3aa: CASSLLQGTQYF
d_gene: -; j_gene: TRBJ2-1; abundance: -; v_gene: TRBV20-1; CDR3nt: TGCAGTGCGTTGGTGTACAATGAGCAGTTCTTC; CDR3aa: CSALVYNEQFF
d_gene: -; j_gene: TRBJ2-2; abundance: -; v_gene: TRBV9; CDR3nt: TGTGCCAGCAGCGTAACCGGGGAGCTGTTTTTT; CDR3aa: CASSVTGELFF
d_gene: TRBD2; j_gene: TRBJ2-5; abundance: many; v_gene: TRBV7-2; CDR3nt: TGTGCCAGCAGCGGCACGGGGGGAGAGGAAGAGACCCAGTACTTC; CDR3aa: CASSGTGGEEETQYF
d_gene: -; j_gene: TRBJ1-2; abundance: few; v_gene: TRBV24-1; CDR3nt: TGTGCCACCAGTGATCCAGGCGGGACCGACTATGGCTACACCTTC; CDR3aa: CATSDPGGTDYGYTF
d_gene: TRBD2; j_gene: TRBJ2-3; abundance: many; v_gene: TRBV9; CDR3nt: TGTGCCAGCAGCTATACCGGGACTAGCGGGACTAGCACAGATACGCAGTATTTT; CDR3aa: CASSYTGTSGTSTDTQYF
d_gene: -; j_gene: TRBJ2-7; abundance: many; v_gene: TRBV6-1; CDR3nt: TGTGCCAGCAGCCCCACAGGATCCTACGAGCAGTACTTC; CDR3aa: CASSPTGSYEQYF
d_gene: TRBD1; j_gene: TRBJ2-1; abundance: many; v_gene: TRBV29-1; CDR3nt: TGCAGCGTGGGGAGGGGGACAGGGGGCTACAATGAGCAGTTCTTC; CDR3aa: CSVGRGTGGYNEQFF
d_gene: TRBD2; j_gene: TRBJ2-5; abundance: -; v_gene: TRBV24-1; CDR3nt: TGTGCCACCAGATCTAGCGGGGAAGAGACCCAGTACTTC; CDR3aa: CATRSSGEETQYF
d_gene: -; j_gene: TRBJ2-2; abundance: -; v_gene: TRBV2; CDR3nt: TGTGCCAGCAGTGAAGGAGACTGGGCCGGGGAGCTGTTTTTT; CDR3aa: CASSEGDWAGELFF
d_gene: TRBD2; j_gene: TRBJ2-7; abundance: many; v_gene: TRBV6-1; CDR3nt: TGTGCCACCTGGGAGGGAGCCTACGAGCAGTACTTC; CDR3aa: CATWEGAYEQYF